Below, 2 T cell receptor beta chains from the same sample are listed, as sequenced in a study of blood T cells in healthy people across ages. The use of a sample-barcoded 5' primer and a J-beta primer mix characterized a second PCR of about 7 to 12 cycles. TCRdb reprocessed the 5' RACE reads via MiXCR and lists one record per CDR3 protein. The data show fewer than 2 million distinct CDR3 sequences, 35% to 50% seen once. The sample consisted of blood. All receptors come from a human donor in good health.

The chain joins TRBV20-1 to TRBJ1-1; 7 bases line up with TRBD1. Germline V gene sequence: CDR1 DFQATT, CDR2 SNEGSKA (reference sequence). CDR3 length: 15 residues. The trim removed 1 base at V and 4 bases at J, leaving 9 bases unmatched. The chain's CDR3 is CSARGPQAGGTEAFF. The DNA of the CDR3 is TGCAGTGCTAGAGGCCCGCAGGCAGGGGGCACTGAAGCTTTCTTT.

At least ten counts were recorded for this clonotype. V usage is TRBV7-2 and J usage is TRBJ2-3; TRBD2 matches at 7 bases. The CDR3 is made up of 16 amino acids. From germline, CDR1 is SGHTA and CDR2 FQGNSA. V gave up 4 bases and J gave up 0 bases; unmatched junction bases: 7. CDR3 in DNA: TGTGCCAGCAGCTCATTAGCGGGCCCTAGCACAGATACGCAGTATTTT. This codes for CASSSLAGPSTDTQYF.